This TCR beta chain was documented in a study of vaccination and CD4 T cells after COVID-19. Looking at the study overall: The BNT162b2 or mRNA-1273 vaccine was given to participants in two doses.

The CDR3 sequence is 13 residues long. The germline V gene has CDR1 MNHNS and CDR2 SASEGT. Scientists ran DNA taken from cultured CD4+ T cells through the Oncomine TCR Beta short-read assay for sequencing. Scientists extracted genomic DNA from CD4+ T cells grown in culture. MiXCR, run by TCRdb on the PCR reads, gives a single entry per CDR3 protein. Among under 7,000 distinct CDR3 sequences listed, approximately 33% were seen once. Noted treatment: approximately 9-day PBMC culture with coronavirus spike peptide pools or control peptides (ViraFEST assay). Prior to the COVID-19 pandemic (2011-2018), the unexposed donor's CD4+ T cells were collected. This clonotype was counted only a few times. The target antigen is unknown.

Sequenced: CD4+ T cells from blood, cultured in vitro. The genes are TRBV6-1 and TRBJ2-1; 7 bases fit TRBD2. The sequence was obtained from a human donor in good health. Written as DNA, the CDR3 is TGTGCGGGAGGGGTAGAGCCCTTTGGGGAGCAGTTCTTC. This translates into CAGGVEPFGEQFF.